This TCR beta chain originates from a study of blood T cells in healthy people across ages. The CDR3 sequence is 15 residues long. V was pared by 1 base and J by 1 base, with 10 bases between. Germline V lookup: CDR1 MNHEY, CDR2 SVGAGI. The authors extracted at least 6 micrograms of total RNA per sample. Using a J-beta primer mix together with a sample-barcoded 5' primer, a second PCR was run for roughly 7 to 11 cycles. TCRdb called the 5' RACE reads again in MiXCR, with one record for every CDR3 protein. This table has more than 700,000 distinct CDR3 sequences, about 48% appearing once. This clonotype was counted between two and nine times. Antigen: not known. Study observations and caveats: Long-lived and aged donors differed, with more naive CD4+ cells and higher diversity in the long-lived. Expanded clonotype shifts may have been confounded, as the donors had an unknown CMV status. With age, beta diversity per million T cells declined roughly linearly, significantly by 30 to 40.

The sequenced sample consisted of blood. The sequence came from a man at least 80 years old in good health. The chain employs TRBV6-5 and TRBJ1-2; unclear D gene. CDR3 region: CASSYWPGGNYGYTF. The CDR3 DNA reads TGTGCCAGCAGTTACTGGCCGGGAGGTAACTATGGCTACACCTTC.